Below, 29 T cell receptor beta chains from the same sample are listed, as sequenced in a study of Ad26.COV2.S vaccination and SARS-CoV-2 variants. Treatment: some 20 received Ad26.COV2.S at low or high dose, single or two shots; roughly 5 received placebo; per-sample allocation not given. The samples were gathered on day 63 after the first injection of vaccine or placebo. Sequenced by immunoSEQ multiplex PCR; TCRdb stores in-frame clones only, minus some. The table includes about 460,000 clones, nearly 90% detected once. The starting material was peripheral blood, obtained in a trial of Ad26.COV2.S vaccine versus placebo. Receptors originate from a person between 18 and 65 years old who received the Ad26.COV2.S COVID-19 vaccine or a placebo.

The chain couples TRBV13 to TRBJ2-1, with 7 bases matching TRBD2. The germline CDR1 and CDR2 sequences are PRHDT and FYEKMQ (reference sequence). The CDR3 loop spans 16 amino acids. V shed 8 bases, J shed 3 bases, and the junction held 13 bases outside the gene matches. The CDR3 DNA is TGTGCCAGCCGCCCCTTGTCGGGGGGTAACTACAATGAGCAGTTCTTC. Its protein is CASRPLSGGNYNEQFF. Supplemented by reference TRBV13 and TRBJ2-1, the full variable domain reads AAGVIQSPRHLIKEKRETATLKCYPIPRHDTVYWYQQGPGQDPQFLISFYEKMQSDKGSIPDRFSAQQFSDYHSELNMSSLELGDSALYFCASRPLSGGNYNEQFFGPGTRLTVL.

The chain combines TRBV5-1 with TRBJ2-7, with D perhaps matching TRBD2 (5 bases). This CDR3 has 15 residues. Trimming removed 2 bases from V and 0 bases from J, with 12 bases in between. From germline, CDR1 is SGHRS and CDR2 YFSETQ. CDR3 in amino acids: CASSFYAGRSYEQYF. CDR3 DNA sequence: TGCGCCAGCAGCTTTTACGCGGGCCGCTCCTACGAGCAGTACTTC.

The chain employs TRBV24-1 and TRBJ1-2, with 8 bases matching TRBD1. The J segment lost 9 bases and the V segment lost 7 bases, leaving 6 bases of the junction unmatched. The CDR3 runs 12 residues. Germline V gene lookup returns CDR1 KGHDR and CDR2 SFDVKD. This CDR3 is CATSPGGTRYTF. The DNA of the CDR3 is TGTGCCACCAGCCCAGGGGGCACCCGCTACACCTTC.

The rearrangement joins TRBV28 to TRBJ1-3; D is perhaps TRBD1 (5 bases). The CDR3 covers 18 residues. V was clipped by 5 bases and J by 0 bases, with 20 bases between them. CDR1 and CDR2 (germline): MDHEN, SYDVKM. The CDR3 here is CASSTPTGPKPSGNTIYF. The CDR3 DNA is TGTGCCAGCAGTACCCCGACGGGGCCGAAACCCTCTGGAAACACCATATATTTT.

V gene TRBV7-2 combines with J gene TRBJ2-1; unclear D gene. Germline V gene data show CDR1 as SGHTA and CDR2 as FQGNSA. The CDR3 consists of 14 residues. V was trimmed by 3 bases and J by 9 bases, leaving 15 bases between them. The CDR3 here is CASSLVGSSGEQFF. CDR3 nucleotide sequence: TGTGCCAGCAGCTTGGTCGGTAGTTCCGGTGAGCAGTTCTTC.

The rearrangement joins TRBV4-3 to TRBJ1-2; D not resolved. CDR1 and CDR2 (germline): LGHNA, YSLEER. CDR3 length: 14 amino acids. V lost 5 bases to trimming and J lost 0 bases, with 10 bases between them. The CDR3 DNA reads as TGCGCCAGCAGCATAAGTCCCGCTAACTATGGCTACACCTTC. Its protein product is CASSISPANYGYTF.

For this clone: The same CDR3 is also encoded by other DNA sequences in this sample. The chain uses TRBV28 and TRBJ2-2; D unresolved. The CDR3 is 13 amino acids. CDR1 is MDHEN, CDR2 SYDVKM, per germline. Deletions cut 6 bases from V and 0 bases from J, with 5 bases between. The CDR3 region is CASRLSNTGELFF. The CDR3 DNA follows: TGTGCCAGCAGGCTTTCGAACACCGGGGAGCTGTTTTTT.

The chain has TRBV25-1 and TRBJ1-2; a weak D match, TRBD1 (6 bases). Per germline, CDR1 MGHDK and CDR2 SYGVNS. V gave up 3 bases and J gave up 4 bases, with 15 bases separating them. The CDR3 spans 15 residues. The CDR3 bases are TGTGCCAGCAGTGATATAACAGGGAATTTCTATGGCTACACCTTC. This encodes CASSDITGNFYGYTF.

About this clone itself: Other DNA sequences in this sample translate to the same CDR3. This chain joins TRBV28 and TRBJ2-2; D unclear. There are 12 residues in the CDR3. V dropped 5 bases and J dropped 7 bases, with 8 bases sitting between them. CDR1 MDHEN and CDR2 SYDVKM come from the germline V gene. The CDR3: CASSLGSGELFF. The CDR3 nucleotides are TGTGCCAGCAGTCTGGGTAGCGGGGAGCTGTTTTTT.

The chain recombines TRBV5-6 with TRBJ1-5; D not certain. The CDR3 length is 13 residues. Germline loops: CDR1 SGHDT, CDR2 YYEEEE. Trimming stripped 1 base from V and 5 bases from J, with 7 bases between. DNA of the CDR3: TGTGCCAGCAGCTTGTTTAATTATCAGCCCCAGCATTTT. This translates into CASSLFNYQPQHF.

The chain recombines TRBV5-4 with TRBJ2-7; 9 nucleotides line up with TRBD2. The CDR3 is 14 amino acids. V lost 4 bases, J lost 6 bases, and 8 bases stayed unmatched. Germline V gives CDR1 SGHNT, CDR2 YYREEE (reference sequence). The DNA of the CDR3 is TGTGCCAGCAGCGGTAGCGGGAGTTTAGGCGAGCAGTACTTC. As protein: CASSGSGSLGEQYF.

The J gene is TRBJ2-1, the V gene TRBV19; 8 bases are a match to TRBD2. Germline CDR1 is LNHDA and CDR2 is SQIVND (reference sequence). After removal of 3 bases from V and 4 bases from J, the junction contained 14 bases not matched to a gene. CDR3 length equals 18 residues. The CDR3 protein is CASSIPLGREARYNEQFF. Written as DNA, the CDR3 is TGTGCCAGTAGTATTCCTCTCGGGCGGGAGGCCAGGTACAATGAGCAGTTCTTC. Full variable domain (missing parts from reference TRBV19 and TRBJ2-1): DGGITQSPKYLFRKEGQNVTLSCEQNLNHDAMYWYRQDPGQGLRLIYYSQIVNDFQKGDIAEGYSVSREKKESFPLTVTSAQKNPTAFYLCASSIPLGREARYNEQFFGPGTRLTVL.

The CDR3 spells CASSSSQRQPVTEAFF. For the CDR3, the DNA is TGTGCCAGCAGCTCTAGTCAGCGACAGCCCGTGACTGAAGCTTTCTTT. The chain recombines TRBV5-5 with TRBJ1-1; D perhaps matches TRBD1 (5 bases). The germline V gene encodes CDR1 SGHKS and CDR2 YYEKEE (reference sequence). V dropped 3 bases and J dropped 5 bases, with 20 bases sitting between them. The CDR3 totals 16 residues.

V usage is TRBV14 and J usage is TRBJ2-7; D ambiguous. Trimming removed 0 bases at V and 3 bases at J, with 15 bases between. Germline CDR1 is SGHDN and CDR2 is FVKESK. The CDR3 is made up of 16 amino acids. In DNA, the CDR3 is TGTGCCAGCAGCCAAGAGAGACCCGCAGGCAACTACGAGCAGTACTTC. It specifies CASSQERPAGNYEQYF.

The V and J genes are TRBV27 and TRBJ1-6; D unresolved. The germline V gene has CDR1 MNHEY and CDR2 SMNVEV (reference sequence). V lost 3 bases and J lost 4, with 13 bases in between. The CDR3 extends over 16 amino acids. The CDR3 DNA reads as TGTGCCAGCAGTTTTAGGGTGCCGGGGTATAATTCACCCCTCCACTTT. This gives the protein CASSFRVPGYNSPLHF.

This chain links TRBV3-1 (or the pseudogene TRBV3-2) with TRBJ2-7; weak D call: TRBD2 (7 bases). The ends were cut back, 1 base at V and 4 bases at J, with 20 bases in the middle. The CDR3 has 17 amino acids. Germline CDR1 is LGHDT and CDR2 is YNNKEL (reference sequence). CDR3 in DNA: TGTGCCAGCAGCCAAGCATGGAGTAGGGGGGGCTCTTACGAGCAGTACTTC. This encodes CASSQAWSRGGSYEQYF.

The V and J genes are TRBV21-1 and TRBJ2-1; TRBD1 is the table's D call, not checked against the DNA. TRBV21-1 is annotated as a pseudogene. CDR3 size: 14 residues. CDR3 amino acids: CASSKQRQYNEQFF. CDR3 sequence (DNA): TGTGCCAGCAGCAAACAGAGACAATACAATGAGCAGTTCTTC.

This clone was recorded only once. The chain is built from TRBV7-2 and TRBJ2-3, with D perhaps matching TRBD2 (6 bases). Trimming removed 6 bases from V and 4 bases from J, with 14 bases in between. Germline assignment: CDR1 SGHTA and CDR2 FQGNSA. CDR3 length: 14 residues. The CDR3 loop is CASRGGGSADTQYF. CDR3 sequence (DNA): TGTGCCAGCAGAGGAGGAGGGTCGGCAGATACGCAGTATTTT.

The chain is built from TRBV2 and TRBJ1-3, with 7 bases lining up with TRBD1. The CDR3 spans 16 residues. V trimming: 3 bases; J trimming: 3 bases; junction bases outside the gene matches: 8. Germline V gene sequence: CDR1 SNHLY, CDR2 FYNNEI. The CDR3 here is CASSDEGALGGNTIYF. DNA of the CDR3: TGTGCCAGCAGTGATGAGGGGGCGCTGGGTGGAAACACCATATATTTT. Full variable domain (rest looked up from reference TRBV2 and TRBJ1-3): EPEVTQTPSHQVTQMGQEVILRCVPISNHLYFYWYRQILGQKVEFLVSFYNNEISEKSEIFDDQFSVERPDGSNFTLKIRSTKLEDSAMYFCASSDEGALGGNTIYFGEGSWLTVV.

The chain combines TRBV6-2 or TRBV6-3 with TRBJ1-1; 12 nucleotides agree with TRBD1. V shed 2 bases and J 6 bases; nucleotides not matched to a gene: 16. Germline V gene sequence: CDR1 MNHEY, CDR2 SVGEGT. The CDR3 runs to 19 residues. The CDR3 loop reads CASSYPHRLGQGASAEAFF. The CDR3 DNA reads TGTGCCAGCAGTTACCCCCATCGATTGGGACAGGGGGCTAGTGCTGAAGCTTTCTTT.

This clone has just one count. The chain recombines TRBV29-1 with TRBJ2-7, with 16 nucleotides matching TRBD2. CDR3 length: 16 amino acids. V was clipped by 6 bases and J by 6 bases; unmatched bases: 11. Germline V gene lookup returns CDR1 SQVTM and CDR2 ANQGSEA. This CDR3 is CSVGTSGRAGSREQYF. For the CDR3, the DNA is TGCAGCGTAGGGACTAGCGGGAGGGCCGGATCGCGCGAGCAGTACTTC.

The rearrangement links TRBV6-2 or TRBV6-3 to TRBJ2-5; maybe TRBD1 (6 bases). This CDR3 has 15 residues. V shed 0 bases and J shed 5 bases, with 13 bases lying between them. Per germline, CDR1 MNHEY and CDR2 SVGEGT. The DNA for the CDR3 is TGTGCCAGCAGTTACTCGGGGGCGCCTGGGGAGACCCAGTACTTC. Its translation: CASSYSGAPGETQYF.

This clone showed up just a few times. The rearrangement joins TRBV10-2 to TRBJ2-7; 7 bases are a match to TRBD1. The CDR3 runs 13 residues. J lost 2 bases, V lost 8 bases, and 6 bases had no gene match. The germline V gene encodes CDR1 WSHSY and CDR2 SAAADI. The CDR3 region is CASGTETTYEQYF. For the CDR3, the DNA is TGCGCCAGCGGGACAGAAACAACCTACGAGCAGTACTTC.

The chain has TRBV12-3 or TRBV12-4 and TRBJ2-7; weak D call: TRBD2 (6 bases). This CDR3 has 13 residues. Trimming removed 6 bases from V and 5 bases from J, with 14 bases in between. This CDR3 is CASRAGGGNEQYF. The CDR3 nucleotides are TGTGCCAGCAGGGCCGGTGGGGGGAACGAGCAGTACTTC.

The J gene is TRBJ2-7, the V gene TRBV7-3, with TRBD1 identical over 8 bases. The CDR3 is 13 amino acids. Per the germline V gene, CDR1 is SGHTA and CDR2 is FQGTGA. V dropped 5 bases and J dropped 11; count of bases not matched to a gene: 11. The CDR3 region is CASSPSGQGLKYF. CDR3 nucleotides: TGTGCCAGCAGCCCGTCCGGACAGGGTTTAAAGTACTTC.

The genes are TRBV30 and TRBJ2-1; 9 bases line up with TRBD2. Germline lookup yields CDR1 GTSNPN and CDR2 SVGIG (reference sequence). The CDR3 totals 14 residues. V shed 4 bases, J shed 6 bases, and the junction held 7 bases outside the gene matches. Written as DNA, the CDR3 is TGTGCCTGGAATGCGGGAGGGCCGTCCAATGAGCAGTTCTTC. Its translation is CAWNAGGPSNEQFF.

The chain uses TRBV7-2 and TRBJ2-1; possibly TRBD2 for D (6 bases). This CDR3 has 13 amino acids. Trimming took 5 bases from V and 6 from J, leaving 11 bases between them. Germline CDR1 reads SGHTA; CDR2 reads FQGNSA. The CDR3 sequence is CASSPGTFNEQFF. DNA for the CDR3: TGTGCCAGCAGCCCAGGGACTTTCAATGAGCAGTTCTTC.

The chain recombines TRBV11-2 with TRBJ2-5, with 10 positions matching TRBD1. With V trimmed by 0 bases and J by 2 bases, 9 bases remained unmatched. Looked up from germline, CDR1 is SGHAT and CDR2 is FQNNGV. The CDR3 has 18 residues. CDR3 bases: TGTGCCAGCAGCTTAGAGTTAGGGACAGGGGTTCTTCAAGAGACCCAGTACTTC. Translation gives CASSLELGTGVLQETQYF. Supplemented by reference TRBV11-2 and TRBJ2-5, the full variable domain reads EAGVAQSPRYKIIEKRQSVAFWCNPISGHATLYWYQQILGQGPKLLIQFQNNGVVDDSQLPKDRFSAERLKGVDSTLKIQPAKLEDSAVYLCASSLELGTGVLQETQYFGPGTRLLVL.

Notes on this clone: Other DNA sequences of this sample code for an identical CDR3. This chain uses TRBV7-9 with TRBJ2-7, with unresolved D. Deletions cut 1 base from V and 3 bases from J, with 7 bases between. This CDR3 has 13 amino acids. CDR1 is SEHNR and CDR2 is FQNEAQ in the germline V gene (reference sequence). The CDR3 DNA sequence: TGTGCCAGCAGCTTAGGCGCCCTCTACGAGCAGTACTTC. Its protein is CASSLGALYEQYF.